The sequence of this TCR beta chain was determined in a study of OX40 agonist ivuxolimab in advanced cancers. In the study overall: Prior anti-PD-1, anti-PD-L1 or anti-CTLA-4 therapy was allowed; over 30% had some. Among those treated, three patients had partial responses, one with hepatocellular carcinoma and two with cutaneous melanoma. Study-wide points: Among the least clonally expanded were partial responders at 0.1-3.0 mg/kg. At doses 0.1 to 3.0 mg/kg, CD4+ and CD8+ clones expanded.

This clone was recorded a few times. Its specificity is not known. Profiling relied on immunoSEQ multiplex PCR, and the TCRdb table lists in-frame clones only, not all of them. The table lists around 60,000 clones, 87% of them singletons. The V end lost 0 bases, the J end lost 8 bases, and 8 bases lay between the germline ends. This CDR3 has 12 residues. The germline CDR1 and CDR2 sequences are SGHNT and YYREEE (reference sequence). This chain joins TRBV5-4 and TRBJ1-2, with D hard to call. This clonotype was sampled from an adult with an advanced solid tumor such as melanoma, head and neck, liver or kidney cancer. The source material was CD4+ or CD8+ T cells sorted from blood, sampled in a trial of the OX40 agonist ivuxolimab. CDR3 sequence: CASSLGAGGYTF. CDR3 coding DNA: TGTGCCAGCAGCTTGGGTGCTGGAGGCTACACCTTC.